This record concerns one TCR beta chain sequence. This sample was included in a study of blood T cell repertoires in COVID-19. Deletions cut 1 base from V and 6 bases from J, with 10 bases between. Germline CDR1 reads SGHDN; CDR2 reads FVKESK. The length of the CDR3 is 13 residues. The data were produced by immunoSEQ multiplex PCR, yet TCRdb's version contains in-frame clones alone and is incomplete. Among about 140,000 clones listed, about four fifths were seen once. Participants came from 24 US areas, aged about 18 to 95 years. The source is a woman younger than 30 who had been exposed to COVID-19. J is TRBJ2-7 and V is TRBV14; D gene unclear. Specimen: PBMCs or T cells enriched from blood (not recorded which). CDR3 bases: TGTGCCAGCAGCCAAGCAAGGTGGAGCGAGCAGTACTTC. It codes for CASSQARWSEQYF.